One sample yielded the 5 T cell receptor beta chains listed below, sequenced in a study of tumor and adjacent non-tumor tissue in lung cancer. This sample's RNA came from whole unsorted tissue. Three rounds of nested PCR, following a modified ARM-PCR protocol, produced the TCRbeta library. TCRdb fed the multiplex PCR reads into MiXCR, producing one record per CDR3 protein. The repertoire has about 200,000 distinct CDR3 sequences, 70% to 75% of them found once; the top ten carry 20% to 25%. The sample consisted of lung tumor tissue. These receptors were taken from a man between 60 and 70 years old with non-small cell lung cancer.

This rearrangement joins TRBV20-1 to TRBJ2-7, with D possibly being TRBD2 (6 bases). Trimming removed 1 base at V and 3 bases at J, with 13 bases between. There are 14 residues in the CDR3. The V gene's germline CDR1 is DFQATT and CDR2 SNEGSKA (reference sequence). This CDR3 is CSARVGGNGYEQYF. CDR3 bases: TGCAGTGCTAGAGTGGGGGGAAACGGCTACGAGCAGTACTTC.

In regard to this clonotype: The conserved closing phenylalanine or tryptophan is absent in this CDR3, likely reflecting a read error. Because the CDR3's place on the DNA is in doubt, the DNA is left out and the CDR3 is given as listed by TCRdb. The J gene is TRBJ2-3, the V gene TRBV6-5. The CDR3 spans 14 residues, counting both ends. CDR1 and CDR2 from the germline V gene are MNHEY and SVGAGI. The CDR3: CASSYSVGADTHYS.

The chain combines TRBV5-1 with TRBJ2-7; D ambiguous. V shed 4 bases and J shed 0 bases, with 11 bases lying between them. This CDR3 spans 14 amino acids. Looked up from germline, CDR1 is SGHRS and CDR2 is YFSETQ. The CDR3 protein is CASSRSGSSYEQYF. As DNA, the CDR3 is TGCGCCAGCAGCCGCAGTGGAAGCTCCTACGAGCAGTACTTC.

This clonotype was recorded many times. The DNA for the CDR3 is TGCAGCGTTGAAGATCCTGACGGTCTAGCCAAAAACATTCAGTACTTC. It codes for CSVEDPDGLAKNIQYF. J is TRBJ2-4 and V is TRBV29-1; D is uncertain. The ends were cut back, 0 bases at V and 0 bases at J, with 12 bases in the middle. The CDR3 length is 16 residues. Germline-derived CDR1 and CDR2 are SQVTM and ANQGSEA. Filled out from reference TRBV29-1 and TRBJ2-4, the complete variable domain reads SAVISQKPSRDICQRGTSLTIQCQVDSQVTMMFWYRQQPGQSLTLIATANQGSEATYESGFVIDKFPISRPNLTFSTLTVSNMSPEDSSIYLCSVEDPDGLAKNIQYFGAGTRLSVL.

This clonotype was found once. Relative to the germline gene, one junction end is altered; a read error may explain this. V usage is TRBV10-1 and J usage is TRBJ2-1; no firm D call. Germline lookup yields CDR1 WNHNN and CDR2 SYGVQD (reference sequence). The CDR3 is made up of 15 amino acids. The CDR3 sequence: CANSENPDSYNEEFF. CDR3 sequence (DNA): TGCGCCAACAGTGAAAATCCAGATTCCTACAATGAGGAGTTCTTC.